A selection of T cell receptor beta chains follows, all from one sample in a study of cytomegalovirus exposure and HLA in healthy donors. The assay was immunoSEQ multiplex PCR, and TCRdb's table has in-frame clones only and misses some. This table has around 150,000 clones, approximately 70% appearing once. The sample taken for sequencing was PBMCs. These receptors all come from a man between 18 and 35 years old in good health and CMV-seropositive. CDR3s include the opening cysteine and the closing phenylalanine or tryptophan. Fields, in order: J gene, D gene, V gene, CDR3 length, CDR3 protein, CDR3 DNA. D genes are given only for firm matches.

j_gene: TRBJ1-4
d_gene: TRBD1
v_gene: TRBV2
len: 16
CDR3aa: CASSHLRTGPNEKLFF
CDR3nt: TGTGCCAGCAGTCACCTAAGGACAGGGCCTAATGAAAAACTGTTTTTT

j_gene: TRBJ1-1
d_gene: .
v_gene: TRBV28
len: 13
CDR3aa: CASSGQSNTEAFF
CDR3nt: TGTGCCAGCAGCGGACAGTCTAACACTGAAGCTTTCTTT

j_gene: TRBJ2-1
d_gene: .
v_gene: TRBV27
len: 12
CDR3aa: CASSLSRNEQFF
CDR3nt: TGTGCCAGCAGTTTATCCCGCAATGAGCAGTTCTTC

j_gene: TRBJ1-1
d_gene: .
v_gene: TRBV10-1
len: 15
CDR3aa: CASSESPTGTTEAFF
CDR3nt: TGCGCCAGCAGTGAGTCGCCTACAGGGACCACTGAAGCTTTCTTT

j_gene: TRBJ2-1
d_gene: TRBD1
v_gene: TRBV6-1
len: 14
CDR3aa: CASSPRTGFDEQFF
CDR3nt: TGTGCCAGCAGTCCGCGGACAGGGTTCGATGAGCAGTTCTTC

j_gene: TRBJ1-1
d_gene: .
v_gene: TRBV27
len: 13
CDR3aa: CASSFREDTEAFF
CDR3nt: TGTGCCAGCAGTTTTCGTGAGGACACTGAAGCTTTCTTT

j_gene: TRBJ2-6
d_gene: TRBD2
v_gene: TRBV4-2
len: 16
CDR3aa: CASSQVGGVGANVLTF
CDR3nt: TGTGCCAGCAGCCAAGTGGGGGGGGTCGGGGCCAACGTCCTGACTTTC

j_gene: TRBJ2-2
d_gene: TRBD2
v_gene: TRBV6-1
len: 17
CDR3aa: CASSELAGGARTGELFF
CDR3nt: TGTGCCAGCAGTGAACTAGCGGGGGGGGCCAGGACCGGGGAGCTGTTTTTT

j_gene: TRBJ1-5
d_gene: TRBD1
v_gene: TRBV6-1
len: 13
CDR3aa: CASSGQANQPQHF
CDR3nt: TGTGCCAGCAGCGGACAGGCAAATCAGCCCCAGCATTTT

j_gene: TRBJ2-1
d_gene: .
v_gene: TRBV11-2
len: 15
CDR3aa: CASSLEAATYNEQFF
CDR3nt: TGTGCCAGCAGCTTGGAAGCGGCGACCTACAATGAGCAGTTCTTC

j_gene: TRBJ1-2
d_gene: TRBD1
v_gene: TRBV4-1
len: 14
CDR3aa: CASSQVGTDYGYTF
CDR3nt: TGCGCCAGCAGCCAAGTAGGGACAGACTATGGCTACACCTTC

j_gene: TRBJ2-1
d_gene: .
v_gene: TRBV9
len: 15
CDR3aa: CASSVRGEYYNEQFF
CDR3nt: TGTGCCAGCAGCGTCCGTGGGGAGTACTACAATGAGCAGTTCTTC

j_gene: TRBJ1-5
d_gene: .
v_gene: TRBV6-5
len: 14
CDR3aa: CASSPLGGNQPQHF
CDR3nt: TGTGCCAGCAGTCCCCTGGGCGGCAATCAGCCCCAGCATTTT

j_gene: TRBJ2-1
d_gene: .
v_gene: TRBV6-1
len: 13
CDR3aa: CASSPPGENEQFF
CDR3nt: TGTGCCAGCAGTCCCCCAGGGGAGAATGAGCAGTTCTTC

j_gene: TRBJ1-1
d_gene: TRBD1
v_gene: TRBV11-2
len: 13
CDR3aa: CASSQGVRTEAFF
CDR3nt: TGTGCCAGCAGCCAGGGGGTTAGGACTGAAGCTTTCTTT

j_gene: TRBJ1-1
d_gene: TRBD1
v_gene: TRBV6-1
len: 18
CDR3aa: CASSENDRELIGNTEAFF
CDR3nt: TGTGCCAGCAGTGAAAACGACAGGGAGTTAATCGGGAACACTGAAGCTTTCTTT

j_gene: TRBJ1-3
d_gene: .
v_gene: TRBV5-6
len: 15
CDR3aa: CASSKTGRPGNTIYF
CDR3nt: TGTGCCAGCAGCAAAACAGGAAGGCCTGGAAACACCATATATTTT

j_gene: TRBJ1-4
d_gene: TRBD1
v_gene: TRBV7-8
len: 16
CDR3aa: CASSLEGAALREKLFF
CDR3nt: TGTGCCAGCAGCTTAGAGGGGGCAGCCCTTAGGGAAAAACTGTTTTTT

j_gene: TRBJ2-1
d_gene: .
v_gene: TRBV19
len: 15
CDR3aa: CASSPFGGTYNEQFF
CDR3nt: TGTGCCAGTAGTCCATTTGGCGGCACCTACAATGAGCAGTTCTTC